One and the same sample provided the 24 T cell receptor beta chains below, sequenced in a study of CD8+ T cells in alopecia areata. Documented treatment: oral pan-JAK inhibitor, 5-10 mg twice daily. cDNA reverse transcribed from extracted RNA served as the sequencing template. Profiling relied on immunoSEQ multiplex PCR, and the TCRdb table lists in-frame clones only, not all of them. Of fewer than 250,000 clones listed, roughly three fifths were seen once; the top ten hold roughly 0.67%. The sequencing here drew on CD4+ T cells sorted from blood, taken at week 4, from a patient treated with tofacitinib. These receptor sequences come from a human donor with alopecia areata.

The chain's CDR3 is CAWEPTSGTQYF. CDR3 DNA sequence: TGTGCCTGGGAACCCACCAGCGGGACCCAGTACTTC. The chain employs TRBV30 and TRBJ2-7; a weak D match, TRBD2 (5 bases). The end of the DNA fits TRBJ2-5 better, so the J call may be wrong. Germline loops: CDR1 GTSNPN, CDR2 SVGIG (reference sequence). This CDR3 contains 12 residues.

For this clone: Compared with germline, one end of the junction differs, possibly owing to a read error. This chain joins TRBV7-7 and TRBJ2-5, with TRBD2 matching over 13 bases. The CDR3 has 17 residues. From germline, CDR1 is SSHAT and CDR2 FNYEAQ (reference sequence). The CDR3 is CASSHTSGGGPQETQYF. Here the CDR3 DNA reads TGTGCTAGCAGCCATACTAGCGGGGGGGGCCCCCAAGAGACCCAGTACTTC.

CDR3 in amino acids: CASSLRGTGVMNTEAFF. The DNA for the CDR3 is TGCGCCAGCAGCCTACGCGGGACAGGAGTAATGAACACTGAAGCTTTCTTT. V usage is TRBV4-3 and J usage is TRBJ1-1, with TRBD1 matching 8 bases. Germline CDR1 is LGHNA and CDR2 is YSLEER. This CDR3 is 17 amino acids long. J lost 0 bases, V lost 4 bases, and 10 bases had no gene match.

The CDR3 here is CAWSMNRGAFF. CDR3 sequence (DNA): TGTGCCTGGAGTATGAACAGGGGTGCTTTCTTT. The chain has TRBV30 and TRBJ1-1; 7 nucleotides agree with TRBD1. CDR3 length equals 11 residues. V trimming: 2 bases; J trimming: 11 bases; junction bases outside the gene matches: 5. The germline V gene has CDR1 GTSNPN and CDR2 SVGIG (reference sequence).

The V and J genes are TRBV12-5 and TRBJ2-1; 11 nucleotides agree with TRBD2. Per germline, CDR1 LGHNT and CDR2 FRNRAP. The CDR3 runs to 15 residues. V gave up 4 bases and J gave up 8 bases; unmatched junction bases: 7. The CDR3 is CASGSVSGRADEQFF. As DNA, the CDR3 is TGTGCTAGTGGTTCCGTTAGCGGGAGGGCCGATGAGCAGTTCTTC. Using reference TRBV12-5 and TRBJ2-1 for the parts outside the CDR3, the full variable domain is DARVTQTPRHKVTEMGQEVTMRCQPILGHNTVFWYRQTMMQGLELLAYFRNRAPLDDSGMPKDRFSAEMPDATLATLKIQPSEPRDSAVYFCASGSVSGRADEQFFGPGTRLTVL.

The DNA for the CDR3 is TGTGCCAGCAGCCCGGTGGGGGGGGACAGGACCTACGAGCAGTACTTC. Protein product: CASSPVGGDRTYEQYF. The gene calls are TRBV11-2 and TRBJ2-7, with D possibly TRBD1 on 8 matching bases. The V end lost 5 bases, the J end lost 2 bases, and 19 bases lay between the germline ends. The germline V gene has CDR1 SGHAT and CDR2 FQNNGV. The CDR3 length is 16 residues.

The chain couples TRBV4-1 to TRBJ2-7; D gene unclear. Trimming left V 1 base short and J 2 bases short, with 15 bases between. This CDR3 is built from 16 residues. From germline, CDR1 is MGHRA and CDR2 YSYEKL. CDR3 in DNA: TGCGCCAGCAGCCAAGGGTCGGCTCCGGGCCCCTACGAGCAGTACTTC. It yields the protein CASSQGSAPGPYEQYF.

J is TRBJ2-2 and V is TRBV15; D is undetermined. V lost 7 bases, J lost 4 bases, and 4 bases lay in between. This CDR3 contains 11 residues. Germline-derived CDR1 and CDR2 are LNHNV and YYDKDF (reference sequence). CDR3 bases: TGTGCCACCACCGCCACCGGGGAGCTGTTTTTT. Its protein is CATTATGELFF. The full variable domain, in which reference TRBV15 and TRBJ2-2 provide the parts outside the CDR3, is DAMVIQNPRYQVTQFGKPVTLSCSQTLNHNVMYWYQQKSSQAPKLLFHYYDKDFNNEADTPDNFQSRRPNTSFCFLDIRSPGLGDTAMYLCATTATGELFFGEGSRLTVL.

The V call is TRBV5-5, the J call TRBJ2-6; unclear D gene. The CDR3 is 15 amino acids. From germline, CDR1 is SGHKS and CDR2 YYEKEE (reference sequence). Deletions cut 0 bases from V and 0 bases from J, with 4 bases between. This CDR3 is CASSLALSGANVLTF. The CDR3 DNA follows: TGTGCCAGCAGCTTGGCCCTCTCTGGGGCCAACGTCCTGACTTTC.

This chain uses TRBV30 with TRBJ1-2, with D maybe TRBD1 (5 bases). Deletions cut 2 bases from V and 4 bases from J, with 20 bases between. This CDR3 region has 16 residues. Germline lookup yields CDR1 GTSNPN and CDR2 SVGIG (reference sequence). The CDR3 coding sequence is TGTGCCTGGAGTCTTCTCCCACCCGGGGCCTTCTATGGCTACACCTTC. Translation: CAWSLLPPGAFYGYTF. Full variable domain (outside the CDR3, taken from reference TRBV30 and TRBJ1-2): SQTIHQWPATLVQPVGSPLSLECTVEGTSNPNLYWYRQAAGRGLQLLFYSVGIGQISSEVPQNLSASRPQDRQFILSSKKLLLSDSGFYLCAWSLLPPGAFYGYTFGSGTRLTVV.

The genes are TRBV29-1 and TRBJ1-5; no clear D. CDR3 length equals 13 residues. Trimming cost V 1 base and J 1 base, with 5 bases left between them. Germline V CDR1 and CDR2: SQVTM, ANQGSEA. CDR3 coding DNA: TGCAGCGTTGAAGTCGACAGCAATCAGCCCCAGCATTTT. Translation: CSVEVDSNQPQHF.

This clone turned up a few times. The gene calls are TRBV7-2 and TRBJ2-1; TRBD1 agrees at 10 bases. The ends lost 5 bases at V and 12 bases at J; junction bases unmatched: 7. The germline CDR1 and CDR2 sequences are SGHTA and FQGNSA. The CDR3 loop spans 13 amino acids. CDR3 nucleotide sequence: TGTGCCAGCAGCACGAACCGACAGGGGGCGCAGTTCTTC. It is translated as CASSTNRQGAQFF. The variable domain in full, with the rest retrieved from reference TRBV7-2 and TRBJ2-1, is GAGVSQSPSNKVTEKGKDVELRCDPISGHTALYWYRQSLGQGLEFLIYFQGNSAPDKSGLPSDRFSAERTGGSVSTLTIQRTQQEDSAVYLCASSTNRQGAQFFGPGTRLTVL.

This chain uses TRBV18 with TRBJ2-7; 10 nucleotides agree with TRBD1. The CDR3 is 14 amino acids. V shed 6 bases, J shed 4 bases, and the junction held 6 bases outside the gene matches. Looked up from germline, CDR1 is KGHSH and CDR2 is LQKENI. The CDR3 sequence is CASSTTGGGYEQYF. The CDR3 DNA reads as TGTGCCAGCTCCACGACAGGGGGCGGATACGAGCAGTACTTC.

This clone has just a few counts. The chain recombines TRBV28 with TRBJ2-3; 11 nucleotides line up with TRBD2. The CDR3 is 17 amino acids. V gave up 5 bases and J gave up 0 bases; unmatched junction bases: 7. In germline, CDR1 is MDHEN, CDR2 SYDVKM. CDR3 region: CASSLLGTSGSTDTQYF. Here the CDR3 DNA reads TGTGCCAGCAGTCTGCTAGGGACTAGCGGAAGCACAGATACGCAGTATTTT.

The V call is TRBV19, the J call TRBJ2-3, with D perhaps TRBD2 (5 bases). This CDR3 spans 14 amino acids. In germline, CDR1 is LNHDA, CDR2 SQIVND (reference sequence). V lost 1 base to trimming and J lost 4 bases, with 9 bases between them. The CDR3 reads CASSIGRSPDTQYF. The CDR3 bases are TGTGCCAGTAGTATAGGGAGGAGCCCAGATACGCAGTATTTT. Full variable domain (missing parts from reference TRBV19 and TRBJ2-3): DGGITQSPKYLFRKEGQNVTLSCEQNLNHDAMYWYRQDPGQGLRLIYYSQIVNDFQKGDIAEGYSVSREKKESFPLTVTSAQKNPTAFYLCASSIGRSPDTQYFGPGTRLTVL.

The gene calls are TRBV25-1 and TRBJ2-3, with 9 bases identical to TRBD2. Germline V gene sequence: CDR1 MGHDK, CDR2 SYGVNS. Trimming removed 0 bases from V and 4 bases from J; junction bases left unmatched: 8. This CDR3 is 17 amino acids long. The CDR3 DNA sequence: TGTGCCAGCAGTGAATACGAAGGCGGGAGGGCCCCAGATACGCAGTATTTT. Translation: CASSEYEGGRAPDTQYF. Filled out from reference TRBV25-1 and TRBJ2-3, the complete variable domain reads EADIYQTPRYLVIGTGKKITLECSQTMGHDKMYWYQQDPGMELHLIHYSYGVNSTEKGDLSSESTVSRIRTEHFPLTLESARPSHTSQYLCASSEYEGGRAPDTQYFGPGTRLTVL.

J is TRBJ2-7 and V is TRBV7-9, with TRBD2 as a possible D gene (5 bases). From germline, CDR1 is SEHNR and CDR2 FQNEAQ (reference sequence). Trimming shortened V by 7 bases and J by 3 bases, and 19 bases separated the two germline ends. The CDR3 covers 15 residues. The chain's CDR3 is CASKENPGSDYEQYF. DNA for the CDR3: TGTGCCAGCAAAGAGAATCCGGGATCGGACTACGAGCAGTACTTC.

The chain uses TRBV30 and TRBJ1-1; the match to TRBD1 covers 11 bases. V shed 7 bases, J shed 6 bases, and the junction held 10 bases outside the gene matches. CDR3 length: 14 residues. The germline gives CDR1 GTSNPN, CDR2 SVGIG (reference sequence). DNA for the CDR3: TGTGCCTCTGCCCAGGACAGGGGGCTCTCTGAAGCTTTCTTT. This translates into CASAQDRGLSEAFF. Looking up the rest from reference TRBV30 and TRBJ1-1 gives the full variable domain: SQTIHQWPATLVQPVGSPLSLECTVEGTSNPNLYWYRQAAGRGLQLLFYSVGIGQISSEVPQNLSASRPQDRQFILSSKKLLLSDSGFYLCASAQDRGLSEAFFGQGTRLTVV.

Worth noting for this clone: It is likely a read error, because the conserved phenylalanine at the end of the CDR3 is missing. No DNA is shown, since the ends of the CDR3 on it are uncertain; the CDR3 is the one TCRdb lists. CDR3 protein: CASSGDSRI. The J gene is TRBJ2-7, the V gene TRBV2; the D call TRBD1 from the table was never checked on the DNA. Termini included, the CDR3 measures 9 amino acids. The germline V gene encodes CDR1 SNHLY and CDR2 FYNNEI.

This chain joins TRBV4-1 and TRBJ1-4; D ambiguous. Germline V gives CDR1 MGHRA, CDR2 YSYEKL. Between the trimmed V and J ends, which lost 4 bases and 8 bases, there was a span of 11 bases. CDR3 length: 13 amino acids. CDR3 sequence (DNA): TGCGCCAGCAGCCTTACGAGGGTGGAAAAACTGTTTTTT. Translated, it gives CASSLTRVEKLFF.

The chain employs TRBV4-2 and TRBJ2-1; no clear D. Germline V lookup: CDR1 LGHNA, CDR2 YNFKEQ. This CDR3 has 16 residues. Deletions cut 0 bases from V and 0 bases from J, with 9 bases between. CDR3 in amino acids: CASSQDPQYSYNEQFF. CDR3 nucleotides: TGTGCCAGCAGCCAAGATCCCCAGTACTCCTACAATGAGCAGTTCTTC.

The chain has TRBV10-3 and TRBJ2-1, with 9 positions matching TRBD1. V shed 7 bases, J shed 7 bases, and the junction held 8 bases outside the gene matches. The CDR3 covers 14 residues. Germline loops: CDR1 ENHRY, CDR2 SYGVKD. The chain's CDR3 is CAIMTGTGHNEQFF. CDR3 nucleotide sequence: TGTGCCATCATGACCGGGACAGGGCATAATGAGCAGTTCTTC.

The chain links TRBV30 to TRBJ1-5, with unresolved D. The V and J ends lost 2 bases and 7 bases respectively, with 12 bases between them. Germline V gives CDR1 GTSNPN, CDR2 SVGIG (reference sequence). This CDR3 is 13 amino acids long. CDR3 sequence reads: CAWSKSEEQPQHF. The CDR3 DNA sequence: TGTGCCTGGAGTAAGTCCGAAGAGCAGCCCCAGCATTTT. Variable domain in full (rest from reference TRBV30 and TRBJ1-5): SQTIHQWPATLVQPVGSPLSLECTVEGTSNPNLYWYRQAAGRGLQLLFYSVGIGQISSEVPQNLSASRPQDRQFILSSKKLLLSDSGFYLCAWSKSEEQPQHFGDGTRLSIL.

This clone came up a few times. The chain joins TRBV13 to TRBJ2-3; possibly TRBD2 for D (6 bases). Trimming cost V 4 bases and J 6 bases, with 14 bases left between them. Germline CDR1 reads PRHDT; CDR2 reads FYEKMQ (reference sequence). The CDR3 is made up of 14 amino acids. The CDR3 DNA reads TGTGCCAGCAGCTCCCCGGGAGCAGGCGATACGCAGTATTTT. Translated: CASSSPGAGDTQYF.